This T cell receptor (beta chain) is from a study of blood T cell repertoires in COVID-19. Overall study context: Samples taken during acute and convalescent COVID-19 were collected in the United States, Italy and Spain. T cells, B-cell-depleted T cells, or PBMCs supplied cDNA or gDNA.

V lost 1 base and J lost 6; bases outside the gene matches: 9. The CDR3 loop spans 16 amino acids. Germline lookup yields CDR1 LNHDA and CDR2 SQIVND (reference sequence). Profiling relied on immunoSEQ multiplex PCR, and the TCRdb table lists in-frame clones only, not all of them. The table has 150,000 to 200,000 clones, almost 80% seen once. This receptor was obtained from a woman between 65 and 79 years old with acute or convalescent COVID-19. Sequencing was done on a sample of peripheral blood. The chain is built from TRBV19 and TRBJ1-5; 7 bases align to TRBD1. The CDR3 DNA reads TGTGCCAGTAGTATAGGTAGGGCAGGGGGTAGTCAGCCCCAGCATTTT. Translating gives CASSIGRAGGSQPQHF. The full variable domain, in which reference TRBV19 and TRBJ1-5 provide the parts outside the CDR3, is DGGITQSPKYLFRKEGQNVTLSCEQNLNHDAMYWYRQDPGQGLRLIYYSQIVNDFQKGDIAEGYSVSREKKESFPLTVTSAQKNPTAFYLCASSIGRAGGSQPQHFGDGTRLSIL.